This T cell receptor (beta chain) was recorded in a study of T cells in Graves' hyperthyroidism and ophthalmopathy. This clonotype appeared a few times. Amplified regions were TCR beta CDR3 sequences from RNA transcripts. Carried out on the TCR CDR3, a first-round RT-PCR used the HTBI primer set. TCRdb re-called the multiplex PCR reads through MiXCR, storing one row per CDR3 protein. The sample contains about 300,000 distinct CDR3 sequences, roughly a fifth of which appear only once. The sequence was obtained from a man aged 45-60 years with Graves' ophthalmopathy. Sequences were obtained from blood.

Here the CDR3 reads CASSLQRTGGTEAFF. The CDR3 nucleotides are TGTGCCAGCAGCCTCCAGAGGACAGGGGGGACTGAAGCTTTCTTT. This chain connects TRBV11-2 to TRBJ1-1; 10 nucleotides line up with TRBD1. This CDR3 has 15 amino acids. Germline lookup yields CDR1 SGHAT and CDR2 FQNNGV. V was clipped by 5 bases and J by 5 bases; unmatched bases: 8.